This TCR beta chain comes out of a study of a mutant IDH1 vaccine in newly diagnosed glioma. Study-wide background: In weeks 1, 3, 5, 7, 11, 15, 19 and 23, patients were vaccinated. The earlier regimen, radiotherapy, temozolomide, or both, was most often both. Treated individuals were around 60% male and around 38% female, averaging roughly 40 years of age.

Time point noted: week 5, during vaccination. Each vaccine dose was 300 ug of mutant IDH1 20-mer peptide, with topical imiquimod. New IDH1-mutant, ATRX-lost WHO grade 3 or 4 astrocytomas occurred in donors. Data came from immunoSEQ multiplex PCR; TCRdb stores just in-frame clones and leaves some out. The table lists about 40,000 clones, 90% to 95% of them singletons. Concerning this clone: Its specificity is not known.

The germline CDR1 and CDR2 sequences are SGDLS and YYNGEE. The CDR3 spans 12 residues. Trimming shortened V by 4 bases and J by 8 bases, and 9 bases separated the two germline ends. The starting material was PBMCs, obtained from a glioma patient whose treatment included an IDH1 peptide vaccine. The V gene is TRBV9, the J gene TRBJ1-4; D is ambiguous. The clonotype originates from a man in his forties or fifties with glioma. CDR3 sequence: CASSTSGEKLFF. In DNA form, the CDR3 reads TGTGCCAGCAGCACCTCGGGAGAAAAACTGTTTTTT.